What follows are 27 T cell receptor beta chains derived from one specimen sequenced in a study of blood T cell repertoires in COVID-19. TCRdb keeps only in-frame clones here, not all; method: immunoSEQ multiplex PCR. The profile shows around 220,000 clones, 85% to 90% of them singletons. Sequenced sample: peripheral blood. Receptors were obtained from a man aged 50-60 years with acute or convalescent COVID-19.

The chain has TRBV7-9 and TRBJ1-6, with no clear D. This CDR3 has 15 amino acids. V dropped 2 bases and J dropped 7 bases, with 12 bases sitting between them. Germline V CDR1 and CDR2: SEHNR, FQNEAQ (reference sequence). The CDR3, as DNA: TGTGCCAGCAGCTTACCCCGGGAAAAGAATTCACCCCTCCACTTT. Its translation is CASSLPREKNSPLHF.

The rearrangement uses TRBV27 and TRBJ2-7; D call uncertain. The CDR3 is 12 amino acids. Trimming cost V 6 bases and J 3 bases, with 9 bases left between them. Germline CDR1 is MNHEY and CDR2 is SMNVEV (reference sequence). Here the CDR3 reads CASRNIFYEQYF. The CDR3 region has the DNA TGTGCCAGCAGAAATATCTTCTACGAGCAGTACTTC.

This clone was recorded a few times. In DNA form, the CDR3 reads TGTGCCAGCAGCGTAGCGACAGGCCCGAATCAGCCCCAGCATTTT. It is translated as CASSVATGPNQPQHF. The rearrangement uses TRBV9 and TRBJ1-5; D perhaps matches TRBD1 (6 bases). Trimming shortened V by 0 bases and J by 4 bases, and 11 bases separated the two germline ends. Germline CDR1 and CDR2: SGDLS and YYNGEE. CDR3 length: 15 amino acids.

The chain carries TRBV5-1 and TRBJ1-5, with D perhaps TRBD1 (5 bases). CDR1 is SGHRS and CDR2 is YFSETQ in the germline V gene. CDR3 length: 13 amino acids. The V and J ends lost 1 base and 8 bases respectively, with 10 bases between them. The CDR3 spells CASSLKGAEPQHF. The CDR3 DNA sequence: TGCGCCAGCAGCTTGAAAGGGGCAGAGCCCCAGCATTTT.

The V and J genes are TRBV12-3 or TRBV12-4 and TRBJ2-5, with D tentatively TRBD2 (5 bases). This CDR3 region has 13 residues. The V gene lost 11 bases and the J gene lost 0 bases, with 13 bases spanning the gap. The CDR3 is CASAGGNQETQYF. Written as DNA, the CDR3 is TGTGCCTCCGCCGGAGGCAACCAAGAGACCCAGTACTTC.

Only a few counts were recorded for this clone. The chain couples TRBV7-9 to TRBJ2-7; 7 nucleotides agree with TRBD1. J lost 4 bases, V lost 4 bases, and 7 bases had no gene match. The CDR3 runs 14 residues. The germline V gene has CDR1 SEHNR and CDR2 FQNEAQ (reference sequence). DNA for the CDR3: TGTGCCAGCAGCTCGCGACAGGGTTTATACGAGCAGTACTTC. Translation gives CASSSRQGLYEQYF.

This rearrangement joins TRBV7-7 to TRBJ2-1; D unresolved. Germline-derived CDR1 and CDR2 are SSHAT and FNYEAQ (reference sequence). Trimming left V 4 bases short and J 6 bases short, with 10 bases between. This CDR3 is 13 amino acids long. CDR3 nucleotide sequence: TGTGCCAGCAGCTCCGGTCCTGGCAATGAGCAGTTCTTC. Translating gives CASSSGPGNEQFF.

The chain combines TRBV19 with TRBJ1-4; D possibly corresponds to TRBD1 (6 bases). Trimming took 4 bases from V and 0 from J, leaving 18 bases between them. The CDR3 contains 18 residues. The V gene's germline CDR1 is LNHDA and CDR2 SQIVND (reference sequence). CDR3 nucleotide sequence: TGTGCCAGTAGTAAGATCGTGGGGGGGCCATCAACTAATGAAAAACTGTTTTTT. Protein sequence: CASSKIVGGPSTNEKLFF. Drawing the rest from reference TRBV19 and TRBJ1-4, the complete variable domain is DGGITQSPKYLFRKEGQNVTLSCEQNLNHDAMYWYRQDPGQGLRLIYYSQIVNDFQKGDIAEGYSVSREKKESFPLTVTSAQKNPTAFYLCASSKIVGGPSTNEKLFFGSGTQLSVL.

The chain joins TRBV19 to TRBJ1-6, with D possibly TRBD1 on 6 matching bases. The germline gives CDR1 LNHDA, CDR2 SQIVND (reference sequence). V dropped 6 bases and J dropped 14 bases, with 17 bases sitting between them. This CDR3 is 13 amino acids long. CDR3 residues: CASRPGQLEALHF. The CDR3 nucleotides read TGTGCCAGTAGGCCTGGACAGCTTGAGGCCCTCCACTTT.

The CDR3 DNA reads TGTGCCAGCAGCAATAGCCGGGCAGCGGGCACTGAAGCTTTCTTT. As protein: CASSNSRAAGTEAFF. This chain links TRBV7-2 with TRBJ1-1; D is unresolved. The germline V gene has CDR1 SGHTA and CDR2 FQGNSA. CDR3 length: 15 amino acids. Trimming removed 5 bases at V and 4 bases at J, with 17 bases between.

The chain links TRBV15 to TRBJ2-7; TRBD1 aligns across 7 bases. The junction had 10 bases not matched to a gene; V was cut back by 3 bases and J by 2 bases. The CDR3 totals 16 residues. The germline V gene has CDR1 LNHNV and CDR2 YYDKDF (reference sequence). The CDR3 DNA reads as TGTGCCACCAGCAGGGGTCCGACAGGGAGCACCTACGAGCAGTACTTC. Translation: CATSRGPTGSTYEQYF.

This clone was detected only once. This rearrangement joins TRBV5-4 to TRBJ2-1; 10 nucleotides align to TRBD1. CDR1 is SGHNT and CDR2 is YYREEE in the germline V gene (reference sequence). With 2 bases clipped from V and 6 bases from J, the junction kept 5 bases outside the gene matches. The CDR3 covers 15 residues. The CDR3 nucleotides are TGTGCCAGCAGCTTACCGGGACAGGGGAGCAATGAGCAGTTCTTC. Protein: CASSLPGQGSNEQFF.

The CDR3 protein is CASSPYRQGPNTGELFF. The CDR3 DNA reads TGTGCCAGCAGCCCCTACCGACAGGGGCCGAACACCGGGGAGCTGTTTTTT. V gene TRBV7-6 combines with J gene TRBJ2-2, with TRBD1 matching 8 bases. This CDR3 is built from 17 residues. Germline V gene data show CDR1 as SGHVS and CDR2 as FNYEAQ. Trimming took 5 bases from V and 0 from J; bases not matched to a gene: 8.

This clone was found once. V usage is TRBV30 and J usage is TRBJ1-2; 7 bases are shared with TRBD1. Unmatched junction bases numbered 6, after V lost 1 base and J lost 7 bases. The length of the CDR3 is 13 residues. Germline lookup yields CDR1 GTSNPN and CDR2 SVGIG (reference sequence). As DNA, the CDR3 is TGTGCCTGGAGTGCCCTCACAGGGGCTGGCTACACCTTC. Residues: CAWSALTGAGYTF.

The chain links TRBV5-4 to TRBJ1-3; TRBD1 matches at 10 bases. The CDR3 spans 17 residues. V was pared by 1 base and J by 0 bases, with 4 bases of the junction left unmatched. Looked up from germline, CDR1 is SGHNT and CDR2 is YYREEE (reference sequence). The CDR3 bases are TGTGCCAGCAGCTTGATGGGACAGGGGTTCTCTGGAAACACCATATATTTT. Translating gives CASSLMGQGFSGNTIYF.

The CDR3 is CASRLQEINTEAFF. The DNA of the CDR3 is TGTGCCAGCAGGTTACAGGAGATTAACACTGAAGCTTTCTTT. The chain recombines TRBV2 with TRBJ1-1, with TRBD1 as a possible D gene (5 bases). The CDR3 sequence is 14 residues long. Germline-derived CDR1 and CDR2 are SNHLY and FYNNEI. V was clipped by 6 bases and J by 2 bases, with 13 bases between them.

This chain joins TRBV19 and TRBJ1-2; 8 bases line up with TRBD1. V lost 2 bases and J lost 11; bases outside the gene matches: 16. CDR3 size: 16 residues. Germline V gene data show CDR1 as LNHDA and CDR2 as SQIVND (reference sequence). The CDR3 here is CASSIRAGQGDRLYTF. CDR3 coding DNA: TGTGCCAGTAGTATACGGGCCGGACAGGGCGATCGTTTATACACCTTC.

The CDR3 DNA is TGTGCCAGCAGCTTAGATATGACAGATACGCAGTATTTT. Encoded protein: CASSLDMTDTQYF. The chain recombines TRBV11-2 with TRBJ2-3; D ambiguous. The length of the CDR3 is 13 residues. V dropped 0 bases and J dropped 3 bases, with 4 bases sitting between them. Germline V gene data show CDR1 as SGHAT and CDR2 as FQNNGV.

The chain has TRBV18 and TRBJ2-1; perhaps TRBD1 as D (6 bases). The CDR3 has 14 residues. CDR1 and CDR2 from the germline V gene are KGHSH and LQKENI. With 5 bases removed from V and 1 base from J, the gap between germline ends came to 9 bases. The CDR3 is CASSSDRSYNEQFF. The CDR3 coding sequence is TGTGCCAGCTCATCAGACAGGTCCTACAATGAGCAGTTCTTC. Full variable domain (remainder filled in from reference TRBV18 and TRBJ2-1): NAGVMQNPRHLVRRRGQEARLRCSPMKGHSHVYWYRQLPEEGLKFMVYLQKENIIDESGMPKERFSAEFPKEGPSILRIQQVVRGDSAAYFCASSSDRSYNEQFFGPGTRLTVL.

The chain recombines TRBV10-1 with TRBJ2-3; 11 bases are a match to TRBD2. J was trimmed by 5 bases and V by 0 bases; bases with no gene match: 7. Germline CDR1 and CDR2: WNHNN and SYGVQD (reference sequence). The CDR3 sequence is 17 residues long. The DNA for the CDR3 is TGCGCCAGCAGTGAGTCTAAGACTAGCGGGGTGAGAGATACGCAGTATTTT. Protein: CASSESKTSGVRDTQYF.

This clone was picked up one time. The chain recombines TRBV3-1 (or the pseudogene TRBV3-2) with TRBJ2-1; 7 bases fit TRBD2. Germline CDR1 and CDR2: LGHDT and YNNKEL (reference sequence). After removal of 1 base from V and 4 bases from J, the junction contained 7 bases not matched to a gene. This CDR3 has 16 amino acids. As DNA, the CDR3 is TGTGCCAGCAGCCAAGGGCCAGCTAGCGGATACAATGAGCAGTTCTTC. This codes for CASSQGPASGYNEQFF.

This clone was observed a handful of times. V gene TRBV3-1 (or the pseudogene TRBV3-2) combines with J gene TRBJ1-3; no reliable D call. Per germline, CDR1 LGHDT and CDR2 YNNKEL (reference sequence). This CDR3 spans 17 amino acids. The germline V and J ends were trimmed by 0 bases and 0 bases, with 12 bases remaining between them. The CDR3: CASSQDGGRLSGNTIYF. The CDR3, as DNA: TGTGCCAGCAGCCAAGATGGCGGCAGACTCTCTGGAAACACCATATATTTT.

The chain links TRBV5-6 to TRBJ1-2, with 7 nucleotides matching TRBD1. Germline V CDR1 and CDR2: SGHDT, YYEEEE. The CDR3 loop spans 14 amino acids. V shed 4 bases, J shed 3 bases, and the junction held 6 bases outside the gene matches. This CDR3 reads CASSAGTAYYGYTF. CDR3 DNA sequence: TGTGCCAGCAGCGCCGGGACAGCTTACTATGGCTACACCTTC.

The chain couples TRBV6-5 to TRBJ1-1; tentative D call: TRBD1 (5 bases). The CDR3 consists of 13 residues. The germline V gene encodes CDR1 MNHEY and CDR2 SVGAGI. The V end lost 8 bases, the J end lost 5 bases, and 15 bases lay between the germline ends. The CDR3, as DNA: TGTGCCAGCTTAAGCAGGGTGGAAACTGAAGCTTTCTTT. Amino acid sequence: CASLSRVETEAFF.

The chain carries TRBV6-1 and TRBJ1-5, with D uncertain. CDR1 and CDR2 from the germline V gene are MNHNS and SASEGT. Trimming removed 3 bases at V and 0 bases at J, with 12 bases between. CDR3 length: 16 amino acids. This CDR3 is CASSDLLTVSNQPQHF. CDR3 sequence (DNA): TGTGCCAGCAGTGATTTATTAACAGTTAGCAATCAGCCCCAGCATTTT.

A few counts support this clone. The chain employs TRBV7-9 and TRBJ2-5; a possible D gene is TRBD2 (6 bases). Trimming took 4 bases from V and 5 from J, leaving 17 bases between them. The CDR3 sequence is 15 residues long. Germline V gene lookup returns CDR1 SEHNR and CDR2 FQNEAQ (reference sequence). Here the CDR3 DNA reads TGTGCCAGCAGCTCCACACATAAGGAGGGGGAGACCCAGTACTTC. Translation gives CASSSTHKEGETQYF.

The gene calls are TRBV5-1 and TRBJ2-7; D may be TRBD2 (5 bases). V lost 4 bases to trimming and J lost 6 bases, with 8 bases between them. Germline loops: CDR1 SGHRS, CDR2 YFSETQ. CDR3 size: 11 residues. CDR3 sequence (DNA): TGCGCCAGCAGCCCGGGGTTCGAGCAGTACTTC. Encoded protein: CASSPGFEQYF. Complete variable domain (other parts from reference TRBV5-1 and TRBJ2-7): KAGVTQTPRYLIKTRGQQVTLSCSPISGHRSVSWYQQTPGQGLQFLFEYFSETQRNKGNFPGRFSGRQFSNSRSEMNVSTLELGDSALYLCASSPGFEQYFGPGTRLTVT.